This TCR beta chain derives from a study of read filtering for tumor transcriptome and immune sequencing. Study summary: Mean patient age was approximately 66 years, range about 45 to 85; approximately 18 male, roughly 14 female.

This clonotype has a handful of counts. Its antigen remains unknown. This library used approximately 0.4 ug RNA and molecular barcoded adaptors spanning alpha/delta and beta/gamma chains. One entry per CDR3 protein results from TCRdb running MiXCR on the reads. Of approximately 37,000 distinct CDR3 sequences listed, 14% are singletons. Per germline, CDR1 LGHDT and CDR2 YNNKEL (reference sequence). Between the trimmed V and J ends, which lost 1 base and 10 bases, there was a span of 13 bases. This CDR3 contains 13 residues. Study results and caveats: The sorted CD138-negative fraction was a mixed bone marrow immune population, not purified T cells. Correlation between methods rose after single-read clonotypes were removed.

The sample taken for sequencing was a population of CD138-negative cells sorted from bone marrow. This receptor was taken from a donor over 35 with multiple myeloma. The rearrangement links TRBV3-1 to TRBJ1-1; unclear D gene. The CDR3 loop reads CASSQVLGVTAFF. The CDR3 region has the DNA TGTGCCAGCAGCCAAGTTTTAGGAGTGACAGCTTTCTTT.